This T cell receptor (beta chain) was found in a study of regulatory T cells in long-lasting Graves disease. Regarding the study as a whole: Graves' patients with persistent disease showed TCR diversity lower than patients newly diagnosed.

As for time point: persistent/refractory GD, antithyroid drugs over 5 years with positive TRAb. RNA from PBMCs was the source of the TCR library. Germline values: CDR1 MDHEN, CDR2 SYDVKM. This CDR3 spans 15 amino acids. V lost 3 bases and J lost 3; bases outside the gene matches: 7. This clonotype has a count of ten or more. What it binds is not known. Arm-PCR with iRepertoire HTBI primers amplified the CDR3 regions for these TCR beta libraries. A single record per CDR3 protein comes from TCRdb applying MiXCR to the multiplex PCR reads. This sample has over 350,000 distinct CDR3 sequences, with roughly 20% found just once.

V usage is TRBV28 and J usage is TRBJ1-1; 7 bases agree with TRBD1. The receptor comes from a female donor with Graves disease. Source: peripheral blood mononuclear cells (PBMCs), taken when the disease was refractory, from a patient treated with antithyroid drugs. The CDR3 loop reads CASSFADRVHTEAFF. CDR3 DNA: TGTGCCAGCAGTTTTGCCGACAGGGTACACACTGAAGCTTTCTTT.